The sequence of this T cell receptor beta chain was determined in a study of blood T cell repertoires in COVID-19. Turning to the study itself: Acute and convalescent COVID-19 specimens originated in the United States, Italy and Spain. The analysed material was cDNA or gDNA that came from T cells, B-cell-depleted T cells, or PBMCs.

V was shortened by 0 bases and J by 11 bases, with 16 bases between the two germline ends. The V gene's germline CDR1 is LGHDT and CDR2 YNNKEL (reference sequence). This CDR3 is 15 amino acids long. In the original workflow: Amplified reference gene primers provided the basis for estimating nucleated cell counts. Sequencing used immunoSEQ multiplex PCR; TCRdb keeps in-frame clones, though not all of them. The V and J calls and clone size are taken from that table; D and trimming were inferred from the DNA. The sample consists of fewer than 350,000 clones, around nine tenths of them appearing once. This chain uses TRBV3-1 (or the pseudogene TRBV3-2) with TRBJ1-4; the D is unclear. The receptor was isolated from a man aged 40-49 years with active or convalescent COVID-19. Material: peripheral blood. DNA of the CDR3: TGTGCCAGCAGCCAAGATCCGGGGTTTTCGGAGAAACTGTTTTTT. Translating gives CASSQDPGFSEKLFF.